The 2 T cell receptor beta chains given below trace back to one sample, sequenced in a study of T cell responses to AZD1222 COVID-19 vaccine. The table came from immunoSEQ multiplex PCR; TCRdb's copy has only in-frame clones and leaves some out. The top ten clones hold 45% to 50% of a sample with some 79,000 clones, about three quarters of them seen once. The starting material was peripheral blood, obtained 28 days after the second AZD1222 dose. All receptors come from an adult who received the AZD1222 COVID-19 vaccine.

This rearrangement joins TRBV5-1 to TRBJ2-1; 13 bases fit TRBD2. J gave up 10 bases and V 0 bases, and 7 bases lay outside the gene matches. This CDR3 comprises 16 residues. Germline-derived CDR1 and CDR2 are SGHRS and YFSETQ. CDR3 DNA sequence: TGCGCCAGCAGCTTGGCCCCGGGACTAGCGGGACAGGAGCAGTTCTTC. Its translation: CASSLAPGLAGQEQFF.

The V call is TRBV28, the J call TRBJ2-2; D may be TRBD1 (7 bases). V gave up 4 bases and J gave up 1 base, with 16 bases separating them. The CDR3 totals 17 residues. The germline gives CDR1 MDHEN, CDR2 SYDVKM. The CDR3 reads CASSSHQGGRNTGELFF. For the CDR3, the DNA is TGTGCCAGCAGTTCGCACCAGGGGGGCCGGAACACCGGGGAGCTGTTTTTT.